Here is one TCR beta chain with its context. This specimen comes from a study of blood T cells in healthy people across ages. The study recruited healthy Caucasian donors from Russia who were aged about 6 to 90. Germline lookup yields CDR1 SGHVS and CDR2 FQNEAQ. V was clipped by 5 bases and J by 0 bases, with 15 bases between them. The CDR3 is 16 residues long. It was with a sample-barcoded 5' primer and a J-beta primer mix that a second PCR of about 6 to 12 cycles was run. Every sample returned 2.5 million or more CDR3-containing paired-end reads. In TCRdb, the 5' RACE reads were re-called with MiXCR into one record per CDR3 protein. The sample contains around 1.5 million distinct CDR3 sequences, around 39% of which appear only once.

This TCR derives from a young woman in good health. J is TRBJ2-3 and V is TRBV7-8; tentatively, D is TRBD1 (6 bases). Sequencing was done on a sample of blood. The CDR3, as DNA: TGTGCCAGCAGCGAATGGACAGAACCGAGCACAGATACGCAGTATTTT. Protein product: CASSEWTEPSTDTQYF.